What follows are 6 T cell receptor beta chains derived from one specimen sequenced in a study of control samples from healthy donors and cancer patients (TCRdb year 2020). The receptor library was made with the immunoSEQ multiplex PCR assay. TCRdb stores this immuneACCESS table with in-frame sequences only. Part of the clones is absent; in the studies checked, under half of the shortfall reflects unresolved V genes, and no reason is known for the rest. The sample yields 26,000 or so clones; roughly nine tenths were counted once. Jointly, the top ten make up 9.5% to 15% of the sample. Sequencing was performed on PBMCs. These receptors were taken from a man aged 45-60 years with lung cancer.

This rearrangement joins TRBV14 to TRBJ2-2; perhaps TRBD2 as D (5 bases). CDR1 and CDR2 from the germline V gene are SGHDN and FVKESK. The V and J ends lost 6 bases and 7 bases respectively, with 18 bases between them. The CDR3 contains 15 residues. The CDR3 is CASSLTTNLGGELFF. The CDR3 DNA sequence: TGTGCCAGCAGTCTTACGACTAACCTAGGCGGGGAGCTGTTTTTT.

This chain connects TRBV5-6 to TRBJ2-1; D possibly corresponds to TRBD1 (6 bases). The germline gives CDR1 SGHDT, CDR2 YYEEEE. V dropped 0 bases and J dropped 4 bases, with 8 bases sitting between them. The CDR3 spans 14 residues. The CDR3: CASSLAGQYNEQFF. The CDR3 nucleotides read TGTGCCAGCAGCTTGGCAGGACAGTACAATGAGCAGTTCTTC.

The rearrangement uses TRBV19 and TRBJ1-1; possible D gene TRBD1, 5 bases. The CDR3 contains 15 residues. V lost 5 bases and J 1 base, leaving 14 bases between the germline ends. Looked up from germline, CDR1 is LNHDA and CDR2 is SQIVND (reference sequence). The DNA for the CDR3 is TGTGCCAGTAGTCTTCCCGGGACCGGGAACACTGAAGCTTTCTTT. Its protein product is CASSLPGTGNTEAFF.

This clone was recorded a few times. The chain carries TRBV2 and TRBJ1-2; possibly TRBD1 for D (5 bases). The germline gives CDR1 SNHLY, CDR2 FYNNEI. Trimming took 3 bases from V and 1 from J, leaving 9 bases between them. This CDR3 has 14 residues. The CDR3 reads CASSEQGSNYGYTF. In nucleotides, the CDR3 is TGTGCCAGCAGTGAGCAGGGCAGTAACTATGGCTACACCTTC.

In its sample, this clone was seen once. The gene calls are TRBV5-1 and TRBJ2-5; TRBD1 agrees at 8 bases. There are 15 residues in the CDR3. With 4 bases clipped from V and 4 bases from J, the junction kept 9 bases outside the gene matches. Germline V lookup: CDR1 SGHRS, CDR2 YFSETQ. CDR3 protein: CASSVGQGWGETQYF. CDR3 coding DNA: TGCGCCAGCAGCGTCGGACAGGGCTGGGGAGAGACCCAGTACTTC.

The chain couples TRBV3-1 (or the pseudogene TRBV3-2) to TRBJ2-1; no definite D call. The CDR3 consists of 11 residues. Trimming took off 3 bases at V and 10 bases at J, with 7 bases between the two ends. Germline V lookup: CDR1 LGHDT, CDR2 YNNKEL (reference sequence). The CDR3 DNA reads as TGTGCCAGCAGCCAGACGAGAGAGCAGTTCTTC. This encodes CASSQTREQFF.